Below, 2 T cell receptor beta chains from the same sample are listed, as sequenced in a study of blood T cell repertoires in COVID-19. The repertoire was sequenced with immunoSEQ multiplex PCR; TCRdb's copy has only in-frame clones and lacks some. The data show fewer than 90,000 clones, about nine tenths seen once. Sequenced input: peripheral blood. The origin of the receptors is a male donor with acute or convalescent COVID-19.

DNA for the CDR3: TGTGCCAGCAGGAGAGGGCAGGTGGAGACCCAGTACTTC. Amino acid sequence: CASRRGQVETQYF. The chain links TRBV6-5 to TRBJ2-5, with a possible D match to TRBD2 (5 bases). The CDR3 extends over 13 amino acids. The germline CDR1 and CDR2 sequences are MNHEY and SVGAGI. The germline V and J ends were trimmed by 6 bases and 5 bases, with 13 bases remaining between them.

V usage is TRBV30 and J usage is TRBJ1-3, with no clear D. This CDR3 has 13 residues. Germline V gene lookup returns CDR1 GTSNPN and CDR2 SVGIG (reference sequence). V shed 0 bases and J shed 0 bases, with 3 bases lying between them. Written as DNA, the CDR3 is TGTGCCTGGAGTGTGAGCTCTGGAAACACCATATATTTT. It translates to CAWSVSSGNTIYF.